This T cell receptor (beta chain) comes out of a study of breast tumors, draining lymph nodes, adjacent tissues. This clonotype has at least ten counts. Its antigen remains unidentified. MiXCR was run by TCRdb on the multiplex PCR reads, yielding one entry per CDR3 protein. The sample includes about 47,000 distinct CDR3 sequences, roughly 23% of them seen just once. Study-level points and caveats: Tumors had less TCR diversity than lymph nodes, more than nontumor tissue. Luminal-like breast cancer showed significantly higher tumor–nontumor repertoire similarity than basal-like. Data fit most tumor T cells coming from lymph node, expanding in tumor.

V lost 1 base, J lost 4 bases, and 6 bases stayed unmatched. The CDR3 covers 17 residues. CDR1 is MGHRA and CDR2 is YSYEKL in the germline V gene. The sequenced sample consisted of breast tumor tissue. The receptor was isolated from a female donor with breast cancer. Some clones in this sample may be carry-over from other donors' samples. The rearrangement joins TRBV4-1 to TRBJ2-2; 10 bases map to TRBD2. CDR3 DNA: TGCGCCAGCAGCCAAGGGGCAGCGGGGGGGGGCACCGGGGAGCTGTTTTTT. Amino acid sequence: CASSQGAAGGGTGELFF.